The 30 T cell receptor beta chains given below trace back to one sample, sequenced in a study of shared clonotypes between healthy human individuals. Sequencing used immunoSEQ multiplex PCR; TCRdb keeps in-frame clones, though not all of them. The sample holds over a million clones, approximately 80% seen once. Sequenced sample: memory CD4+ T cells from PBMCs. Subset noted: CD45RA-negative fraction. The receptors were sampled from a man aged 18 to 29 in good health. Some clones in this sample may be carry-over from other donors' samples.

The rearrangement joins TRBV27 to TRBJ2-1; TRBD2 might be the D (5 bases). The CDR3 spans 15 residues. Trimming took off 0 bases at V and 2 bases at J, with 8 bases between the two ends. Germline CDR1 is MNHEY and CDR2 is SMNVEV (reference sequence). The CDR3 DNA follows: TGTGCCAGCAGTTTATCGCCTAGCCCCTACAATGAGCAGTTCTTC. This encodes CASSLSPSPYNEQFF.

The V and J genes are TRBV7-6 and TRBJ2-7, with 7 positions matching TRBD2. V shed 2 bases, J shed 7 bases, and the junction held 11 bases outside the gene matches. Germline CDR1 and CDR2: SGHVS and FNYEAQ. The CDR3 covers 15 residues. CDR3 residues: CASSLPDAGTTEQYF. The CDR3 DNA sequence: TGTGCCAGCAGCTTACCGGACGCGGGGACTACAGAGCAGTACTTC.

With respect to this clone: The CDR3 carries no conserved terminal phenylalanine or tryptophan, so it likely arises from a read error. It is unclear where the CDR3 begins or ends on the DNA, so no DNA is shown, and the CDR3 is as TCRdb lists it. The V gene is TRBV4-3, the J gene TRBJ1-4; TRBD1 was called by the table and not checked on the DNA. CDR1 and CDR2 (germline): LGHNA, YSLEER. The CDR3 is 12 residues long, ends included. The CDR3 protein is CASSLTSGTKRV.

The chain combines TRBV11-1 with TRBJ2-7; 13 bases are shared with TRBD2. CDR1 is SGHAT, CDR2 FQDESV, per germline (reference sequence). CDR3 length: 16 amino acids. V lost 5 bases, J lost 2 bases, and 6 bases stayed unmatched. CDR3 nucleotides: TGTGCCAGCAGCCTCACCGGGACTAGCGGGACCTACGAGCAGTACTTC. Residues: CASSLTGTSGTYEQYF. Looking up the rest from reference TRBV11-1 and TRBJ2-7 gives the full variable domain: EAEVAQSPRYKITEKSQAVAFWCDPISGHATLYWYRQILGQGPELLVQFQDESVVDDSQLPKDRFSAERLKGVDSTLKIQPAELGDSAMYLCASSLTGTSGTYEQYFGPGTRLTVT.

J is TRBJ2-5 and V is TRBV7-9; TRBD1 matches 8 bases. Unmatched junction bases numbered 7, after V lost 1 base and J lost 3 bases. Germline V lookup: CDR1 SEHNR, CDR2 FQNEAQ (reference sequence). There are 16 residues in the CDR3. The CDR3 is CASSLGPGGREETQYF. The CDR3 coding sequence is TGTGCCAGCAGCTTAGGCCCAGGGGGCAGGGAAGAGACCCAGTACTTC.

Here the CDR3 reads CASSLAVRDYNEQFF. The CDR3 DNA sequence: TGCGCCAGCAGCTTGGCCGTGAGGGACTACAATGAGCAGTTCTTC. The genes are TRBV5-1 and TRBJ2-1, with D perhaps matching TRBD2 (5 bases). CDR3 length: 15 residues. V was clipped by 0 bases and J by 3 bases, with 10 bases between them. Germline lookup yields CDR1 SGHRS and CDR2 YFSETQ.

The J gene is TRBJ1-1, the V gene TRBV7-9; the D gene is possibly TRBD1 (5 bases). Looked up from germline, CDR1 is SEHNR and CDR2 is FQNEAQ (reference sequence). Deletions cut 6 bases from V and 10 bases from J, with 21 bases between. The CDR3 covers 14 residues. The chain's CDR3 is CASRNFQGPGGAFF. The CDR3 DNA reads TGTGCCAGCAGAAATTTCCAGGGACCCGGGGGAGCTTTCTTT.

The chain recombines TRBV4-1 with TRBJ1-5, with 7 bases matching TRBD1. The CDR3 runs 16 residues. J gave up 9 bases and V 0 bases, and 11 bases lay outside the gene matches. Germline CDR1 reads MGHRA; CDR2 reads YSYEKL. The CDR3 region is CASSQEGGPGVGPQHF. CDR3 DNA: TGCGCCAGCAGCCAAGAAGGGGGCCCTGGGGTAGGGCCCCAGCATTTT.

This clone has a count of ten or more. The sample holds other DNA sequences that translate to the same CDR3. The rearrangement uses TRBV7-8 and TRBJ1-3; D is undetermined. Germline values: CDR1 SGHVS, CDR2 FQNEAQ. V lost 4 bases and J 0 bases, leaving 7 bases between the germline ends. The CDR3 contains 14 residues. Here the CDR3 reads CASSSPSSGNTIYF. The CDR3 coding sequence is TGTGCCAGCAGCTCACCCAGCTCTGGAAACACCATATATTTT.

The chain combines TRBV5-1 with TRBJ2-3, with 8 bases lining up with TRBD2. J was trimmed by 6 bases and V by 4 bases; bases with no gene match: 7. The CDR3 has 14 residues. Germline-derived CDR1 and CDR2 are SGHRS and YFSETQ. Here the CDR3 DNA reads TGCGCCAGCAGCGCGGGACTAGAAGCTGATACGCAGTATTTT. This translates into CASSAGLEADTQYF.

CDR3 residues: CASSLDGGGREKLFF. The CDR3 DNA follows: TGTGCCAGCAGCTTAGACGGCGGGGGCCGAGAAAAACTGTTTTTT. The rearrangement joins TRBV11-2 to TRBJ1-4; tentatively, D is TRBD1 (6 bases). CDR1 is SGHAT and CDR2 is FQNNGV in the germline V gene. The CDR3 contains 15 residues. Trimming stripped 0 bases from V and 8 bases from J, with 13 bases between.

CDR3 nucleotides: TGTGCCAGCAAAATGGGAGAGACCCAGTACTTC. Protein sequence: CASKMGETQYF. This chain links TRBV5-4 with TRBJ2-5; D is uncertain. Germline-derived CDR1 and CDR2 are SGHNT and YYREEE (reference sequence). This CDR3 region has 11 residues. V was clipped by 6 bases and J by 4 bases, with 7 bases between them.

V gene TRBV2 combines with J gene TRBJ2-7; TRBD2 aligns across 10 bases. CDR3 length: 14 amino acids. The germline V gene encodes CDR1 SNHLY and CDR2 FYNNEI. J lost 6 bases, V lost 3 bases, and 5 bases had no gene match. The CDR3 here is CASSDIVAGGEQYF. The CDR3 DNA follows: TGTGCCAGCAGTGATATAGTAGCGGGAGGCGAGCAGTACTTC.

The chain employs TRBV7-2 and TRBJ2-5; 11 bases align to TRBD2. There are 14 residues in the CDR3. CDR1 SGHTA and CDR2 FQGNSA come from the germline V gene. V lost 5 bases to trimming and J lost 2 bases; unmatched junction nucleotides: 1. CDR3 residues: CASSGTSGQETQYF. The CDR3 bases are TGTGCCAGCAGCGGGACTAGCGGACAAGAGACCCAGTACTTC.

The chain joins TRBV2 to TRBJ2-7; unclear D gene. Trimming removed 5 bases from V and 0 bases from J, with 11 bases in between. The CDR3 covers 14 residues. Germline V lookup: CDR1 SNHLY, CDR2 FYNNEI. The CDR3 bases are TGTGCCAGCAGTCGGCCAGATGCCTCCTACGAGCAGTACTTC. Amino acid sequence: CASSRPDASYEQYF.

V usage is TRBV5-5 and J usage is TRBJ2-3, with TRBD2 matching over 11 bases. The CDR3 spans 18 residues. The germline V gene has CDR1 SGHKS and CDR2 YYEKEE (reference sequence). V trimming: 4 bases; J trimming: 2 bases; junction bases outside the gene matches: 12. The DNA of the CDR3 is TGTGCCAGCAGCATACTAGCGGGGGAAGGGCTACACACAGATACGCAGTATTTT. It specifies CASSILAGEGLHTDTQYF.

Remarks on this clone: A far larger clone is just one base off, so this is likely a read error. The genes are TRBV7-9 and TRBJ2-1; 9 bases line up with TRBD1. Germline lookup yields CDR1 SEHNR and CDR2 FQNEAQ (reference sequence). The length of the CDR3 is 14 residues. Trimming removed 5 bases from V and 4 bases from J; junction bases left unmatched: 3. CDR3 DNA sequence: TGTGCCAGCAGCCCGGGACAGGGTTACAATGAGCAGTTCTTC. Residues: CASSPGQGYNEQFF.

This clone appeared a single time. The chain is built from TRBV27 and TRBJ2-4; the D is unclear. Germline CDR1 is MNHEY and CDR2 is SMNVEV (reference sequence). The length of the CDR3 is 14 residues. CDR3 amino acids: CATLSQLAKNIQYF. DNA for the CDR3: TGTGCTACTTTATCCCAGTTAGCCAAAAACATTCAGTACTTC.

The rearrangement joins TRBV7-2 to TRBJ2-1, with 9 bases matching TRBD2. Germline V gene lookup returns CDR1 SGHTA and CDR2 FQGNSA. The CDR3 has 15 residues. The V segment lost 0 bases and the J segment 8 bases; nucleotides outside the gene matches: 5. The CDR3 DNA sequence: TGTGCCAGCAGCTTAGCTAGCGGGAGTGTTTATGAGCAGTTCTTC. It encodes CASSLASGSVYEQFF.

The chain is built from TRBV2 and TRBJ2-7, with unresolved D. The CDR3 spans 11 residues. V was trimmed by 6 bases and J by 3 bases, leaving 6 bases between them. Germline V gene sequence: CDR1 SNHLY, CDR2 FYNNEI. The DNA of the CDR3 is TGTGCCAGCAGCCCGTTCTACGAGCAGTACTTC. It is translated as CASSPFYEQYF.

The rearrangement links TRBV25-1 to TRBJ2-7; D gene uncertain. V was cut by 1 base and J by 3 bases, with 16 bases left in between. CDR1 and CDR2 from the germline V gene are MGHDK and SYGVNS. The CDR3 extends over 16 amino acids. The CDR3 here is CASSEFEVGGHYEQYF. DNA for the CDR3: TGTGCCAGCAGTGAATTTGAGGTCGGCGGCCACTACGAGCAGTACTTC.

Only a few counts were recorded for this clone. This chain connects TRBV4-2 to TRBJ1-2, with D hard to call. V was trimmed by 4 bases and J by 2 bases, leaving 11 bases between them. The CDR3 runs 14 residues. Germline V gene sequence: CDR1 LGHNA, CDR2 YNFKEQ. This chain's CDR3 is CASSPDGDNYGYTF. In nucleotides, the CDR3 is TGTGCCAGCAGCCCGGACGGAGACAACTATGGCTACACCTTC.

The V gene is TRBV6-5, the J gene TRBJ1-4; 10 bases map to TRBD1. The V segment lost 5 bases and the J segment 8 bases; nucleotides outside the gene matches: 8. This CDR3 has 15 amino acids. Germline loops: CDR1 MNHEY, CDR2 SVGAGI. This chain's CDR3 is CASSAREGQGEKLFF. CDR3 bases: TGTGCCAGCAGTGCCCGTGAGGGACAGGGGGAAAAACTGTTTTTT.

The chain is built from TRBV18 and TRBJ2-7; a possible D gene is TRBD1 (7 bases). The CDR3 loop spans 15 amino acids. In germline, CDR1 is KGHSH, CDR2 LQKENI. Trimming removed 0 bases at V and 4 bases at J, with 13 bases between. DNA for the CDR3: TGTGCCAGCTCACCACCCAGGGGGGCAGTGTACGAGCAGTACTTC. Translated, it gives CASSPPRGAVYEQYF.

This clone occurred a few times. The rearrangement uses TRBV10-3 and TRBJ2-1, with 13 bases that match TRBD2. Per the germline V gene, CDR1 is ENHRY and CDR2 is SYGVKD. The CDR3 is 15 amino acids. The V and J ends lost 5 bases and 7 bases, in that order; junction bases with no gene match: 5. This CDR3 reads CAISPGTSGKNEQFF. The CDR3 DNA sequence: TGTGCCATCAGTCCCGGGACTAGCGGGAAGAATGAGCAGTTCTTC.

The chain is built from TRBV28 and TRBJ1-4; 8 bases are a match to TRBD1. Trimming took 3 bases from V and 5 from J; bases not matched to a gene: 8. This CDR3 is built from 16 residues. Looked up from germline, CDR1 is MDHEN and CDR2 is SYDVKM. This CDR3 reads CASSFIPGTGNEKLFF. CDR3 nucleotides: TGTGCCAGCAGTTTTATTCCGGGGACAGGCAATGAAAAACTGTTTTTT.

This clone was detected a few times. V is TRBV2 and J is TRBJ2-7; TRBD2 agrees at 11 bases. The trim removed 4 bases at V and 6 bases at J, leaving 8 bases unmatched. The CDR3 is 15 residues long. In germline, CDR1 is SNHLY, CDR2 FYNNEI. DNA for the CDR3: TGTGCCAGCAGTGGGGGGCTAGCGGGAGGAGTCGAGCAGTACTTC. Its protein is CASSGGLAGGVEQYF.

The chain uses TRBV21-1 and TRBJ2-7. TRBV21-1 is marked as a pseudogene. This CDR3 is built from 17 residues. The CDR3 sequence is CASSKGHIGTEDYEQYF. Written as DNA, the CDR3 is TGTGCCAGCAGCAAAGGACACATAGGGACGGAGGACTACGAGCAGTACTTC.

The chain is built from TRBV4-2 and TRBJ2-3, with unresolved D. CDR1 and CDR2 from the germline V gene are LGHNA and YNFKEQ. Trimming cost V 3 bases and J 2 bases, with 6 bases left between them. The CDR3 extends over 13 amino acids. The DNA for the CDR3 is TGTGCCAGCAGCCAGGCCACCACAGATACGCAGTATTTT. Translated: CASSQATTDTQYF.

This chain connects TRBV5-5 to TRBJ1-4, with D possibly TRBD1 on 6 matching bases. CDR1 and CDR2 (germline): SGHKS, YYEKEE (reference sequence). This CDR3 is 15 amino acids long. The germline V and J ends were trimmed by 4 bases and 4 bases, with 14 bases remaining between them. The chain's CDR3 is CASSPAGEGNEKLFF. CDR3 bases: TGTGCCAGCAGCCCCGCAGGGGAGGGTAATGAAAAACTGTTTTTT. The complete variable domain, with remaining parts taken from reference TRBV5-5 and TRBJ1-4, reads DAGVTQSPTHLIKTRGQQVTLRCSPISGHKSVSWYQQVLGQGPQFIFQYYEKEERGRGNFPDRFSARQFPNYSSELNVNALLLGDSALYLCASSPAGEGNEKLFFGSGTQLSVL.